This entry lists 21 T cell receptor beta chains sequenced from one sample in a study of cytomegalovirus exposure and HLA in healthy donors. TCRdb keeps only in-frame clones here, not all; method: immunoSEQ multiplex PCR. The repertoire holds 100,000 to 150,000 clones, with 89% as singletons. The sample consisted of PBMCs. The source of these receptors is a woman between 18 and 29 years old in good health and CMV-seronegative.

CDR3 protein: CASSPQGEFAEAFF. The CDR3 DNA reads as TGTGCCAGCAGTCCACAGGGTGAGTTTGCTGAAGCTTTCTTT. V gene TRBV6-5 combines with J gene TRBJ1-1; a possible D gene is TRBD1 (6 bases). CDR1 and CDR2 from the germline V gene are MNHEY and SVGAGI. Trimming took off 5 bases at V and 6 bases at J, with 16 bases between the two ends. The CDR3 runs to 14 residues.

The chain links TRBV6-5 to TRBJ1-2; 7 nucleotides match TRBD1. J gave up 0 bases and V 4 bases, and 5 bases lay outside the gene matches. The CDR3 has 15 residues. Germline V gene lookup returns CDR1 MNHEY and CDR2 SVGAGI. The CDR3 sequence: CASSLTGTANYGYTF. In DNA form, the CDR3 reads TGTGCCAGCAGTTTGACCGGGACAGCTAACTATGGCTACACCTTC.

DNA of the CDR3: TGTGCCCCGGGAGGGCGGAACACTGAAGCTTTCTTT. Residues: CAPGGRNTEAFF. The chain joins TRBV2 to TRBJ1-1, with unresolved D. CDR1 SNHLY and CDR2 FYNNEI come from the germline V gene. Trimming pared 11 bases from V and 1 base from J, leaving 11 bases between. This CDR3 is built from 12 residues. Complete variable domain (other parts from reference TRBV2 and TRBJ1-1): EPEVTQTPSHQVTQMGQEVILRCVPISNHLYFYWYRQILGQKVEFLVSFYNNEISEKSEIFDDQFSVERPDGSNFTLKIRSTKLEDSAMYFCAPGGRNTEAFFGQGTRLTVV.

V and J are TRBV2 and TRBJ1-3, with a tentative D call TRBD1 (6 bases). CDR1 and CDR2 from the germline V gene are SNHLY and FYNNEI. The CDR3 spans 10 residues. V shed 8 bases and J shed 7 bases, with 6 bases lying between them. The CDR3 protein is CASGGNTIYF. CDR3 DNA: TGTGCCAGCGGGGGCAACACCATATATTTT.

The chain recombines TRBV6-5 with TRBJ1-2; 7 positions agree with TRBD1. The germline V gene encodes CDR1 MNHEY and CDR2 SVGAGI. After removal of 4 bases from V and 7 bases from J, the junction contained 12 bases not matched to a gene. The CDR3 is made up of 15 amino acids. CDR3: CASSSDYSQGLGYTF. The CDR3, as DNA: TGTGCCAGCAGTTCGGATTATTCACAGGGGCTTGGCTACACCTTC.

The gene calls are TRBV7-9 and TRBJ2-3; a weak D match, TRBD2 (5 bases). V was shortened by 1 base and J by 4 bases, with 18 bases between the two germline ends. CDR1 is SEHNR, CDR2 FQNEAQ, per germline (reference sequence). This CDR3 has 17 amino acids. The CDR3 DNA reads as TGTGCCAGCAGCTTAGGCCACGGACTTACGAGGGCAGATACGCAGTATTTT. Residues: CASSLGHGLTRADTQYF. Full variable domain (rest looked up from reference TRBV7-9 and TRBJ2-3): DTGVSQNPRHKITKRGQNVTFRCDPISEHNRLYWYRQTLGQGPEFLTYFQNEAQLEKSRLLSDRFSAERPKGSFSTLEIQRTEQGDSAMYLCASSLGHGLTRADTQYFGPGTRLTVL.

V usage is TRBV7-3 and J usage is TRBJ1-1; the D is unclear. This CDR3 has 13 residues. Trimming removed 5 bases from V and 3 bases from J, with 10 bases in between. Per germline, CDR1 SGHTA and CDR2 FQGTGA. Here the CDR3 reads CASSAQVYTEAFF. The CDR3 nucleotides read TGTGCCAGCAGCGCGCAGGTATACACTGAAGCTTTCTTT. The full variable domain, in which reference TRBV7-3 and TRBJ1-1 provide the parts outside the CDR3, is GAGVSQTPSNKVTEKGKYVELRCDPISGHTALYWYRQSLGQGPEFLIYFQGTGAADDSGLPNDRFFAVRPEGSVSTLKIQRTERGDSAVYLCASSAQVYTEAFFGQGTRLTVV.

The gene calls are TRBV7-9 and TRBJ1-2; 8 bases line up with TRBD1. J was trimmed by 6 bases and V by 1 base; bases with no gene match: 1. This CDR3 region has 13 residues. Germline V gene sequence: CDR1 SEHNR, CDR2 FQNEAQ (reference sequence). CDR3 sequence (DNA): TGTGCCAGCAGCTTAGGGACAGGGAATGGCTACACCTTC. Translating gives CASSLGTGNGYTF.

The rearrangement links TRBV15 to TRBJ1-3, with TRBD1 matching 7 bases. V trimming: 5 bases; J trimming: 5 bases; junction bases outside the gene matches: 12. The CDR3 consists of 16 residues. Germline lookup yields CDR1 LNHNV and CDR2 YYDKDF (reference sequence). CDR3 bases: TGTGCCACCAGCCGGGGAAGGGGACAGAAAAGAAACACCATATATTTT. It yields the protein CATSRGRGQKRNTIYF. The full variable domain, with the rest looked up from reference TRBV15 and TRBJ1-3, is DAMVIQNPRYQVTQFGKPVTLSCSQTLNHNVMYWYQQKSSQAPKLLFHYYDKDFNNEADTPDNFQSRRPNTSFCFLDIRSPGLGDTAMYLCATSRGRGQKRNTIYFGEGSWLTVV.

The J gene is TRBJ2-6, the V gene TRBV7-9, with a weak D call TRBD2 (5 bases). Trimming took off 6 bases at V and 2 bases at J, with 8 bases between the two ends. The V gene's germline CDR1 is SEHNR and CDR2 FQNEAQ (reference sequence). The CDR3 extends over 14 amino acids. The CDR3 loop reads CASRPGAGANVLTF. CDR3 nucleotide sequence: TGTGCCAGCAGACCCGGGGCTGGGGCCAACGTCCTGACTTTC. The full variable domain, rest sourced from reference TRBV7-9 and TRBJ2-6, is DTGVSQNPRHKITKRGQNVTFRCDPISEHNRLYWYRQTLGQGPEFLTYFQNEAQLEKSRLLSDRFSAERPKGSFSTLEIQRTEQGDSAMYLCASRPGAGANVLTFGAGSRLTVL.

The genes are TRBV4-1 and TRBJ2-3; D ambiguous. V was pared by 0 bases and J by 1 base, with 11 bases between. Germline loops: CDR1 MGHRA, CDR2 YSYEKL. CDR3 length: 16 residues. The CDR3 here is CASSQDEVPGTDTQYF. The CDR3, as DNA: TGCGCCAGCAGCCAAGATGAGGTCCCGGGCACAGATACGCAGTATTTT.

V and J are TRBV19 and TRBJ2-7; TRBD2 might be the D (5 bases). The CDR3 is made up of 14 amino acids. V dropped 1 base and J dropped 2 bases, with 9 bases sitting between them. Germline V CDR1 and CDR2: LNHDA, SQIVND (reference sequence). CDR3 nucleotide sequence: TGTGCCAGTAGTATAGGTACGGGGACCTACGAGCAGTACTTC. As protein: CASSIGTGTYEQYF.

This clone was counted between two and nine times. This chain links TRBV7-9 with TRBJ2-7; TRBD1 might be the D (5 bases). This CDR3 contains 18 residues. V shed 1 base and J shed 0 bases, with 19 bases lying between them. From germline, CDR1 is SEHNR and CDR2 FQNEAQ (reference sequence). This chain's CDR3 is CASSLEAWGRLSSYEQYF. The CDR3, as DNA: TGTGCCAGCAGCTTAGAGGCTTGGGGCAGGCTAAGCTCCTACGAGCAGTACTTC.

The V call is TRBV5-1, the J call TRBJ1-6, with TRBD1 matching over 8 bases. After removal of 3 bases from V and 5 bases from J, the junction contained 4 bases not matched to a gene. This CDR3 is built from 15 residues. Looked up from germline, CDR1 is SGHRS and CDR2 is YFSETQ. The chain's CDR3 is CASSSPTGDNSPLHF. The CDR3 nucleotides read TGCGCCAGCAGCTCCCCGACAGGGGATAATTCACCCCTCCACTTT.

This rearrangement joins TRBV6-5 to TRBJ1-5; no clear D gene. The CDR3 runs 12 residues. Germline CDR1 is MNHEY and CDR2 is SVGAGI. V shed 4 bases and J shed 5 bases, with 6 bases lying between them. DNA for the CDR3: TGTGCCAGCAGTTTCCAGGATCAGCCCCAGCATTTT. Amino acids: CASSFQDQPQHF.

The J gene is TRBJ1-4, the V gene TRBV5-1; TRBD1 agrees at 8 bases. Germline CDR1 is SGHRS and CDR2 is YFSETQ. The CDR3 has 18 residues. The trim removed 1 base at V and 8 bases at J, leaving 16 bases unmatched. CDR3 amino acids: CASSLYGNALDRGEKLFF. The CDR3 coding sequence is TGCGCCAGCAGCTTGTATGGTAACGCGCTAGACAGGGGCGAAAAACTGTTTTTT.

This chain links TRBV5-1 with TRBJ1-6; 8 nucleotides match TRBD1. This CDR3 is built from 16 residues. Germline CDR1 SGHRS, CDR2 YFSETQ. V gave up 2 bases and J gave up 9 bases; unmatched junction bases: 10. This chain's CDR3 is CASSFVNQGASSPLHF. CDR3 DNA: TGCGCCAGCAGCTTTGTGAATCAGGGGGCAAGTTCACCCCTCCACTTT.

This chain joins TRBV6-5 and TRBJ2-7; D may be TRBD1 (5 bases). CDR1 and CDR2 from the germline V gene are MNHEY and SVGAGI. V lost 0 bases and J 3 bases, leaving 12 bases between the germline ends. There are 15 residues in the CDR3. In DNA, the CDR3 is TGTGCCAGCAGTTACTCGGGTGCAGGGATCTACGAGCAGTACTTC. Translating it yields CASSYSGAGIYEQYF.

The rearrangement links TRBV6-1 to TRBJ2-7, with a tentative D call TRBD1 (6 bases). CDR3 size: 10 residues. CDR1 and CDR2 (germline): MNHNS, SASEGT. The V gene lost 10 bases and the J gene lost 6 bases, with 10 bases spanning the gap. CDR3 bases: TGTGCCAAAGACAGGTGCGAGCAGTACTTC. This codes for CAKDRCEQYF.

This chain links TRBV2 with TRBJ1-4; 8 bases line up with TRBD1. Trimming at V came to 8 bases and at J to 8 bases, leaving 4 bases not matched to a gene. This CDR3 spans 12 amino acids. CDR1 SNHLY and CDR2 FYNNEI come from the germline V gene. In DNA form, the CDR3 reads TGTGCCAGCGGACAGGGTGGGGAAAAACTGTTTTTT. It yields the protein CASGQGGEKLFF.

A single count supports this clone. This chain connects TRBV19 to TRBJ2-3; the match to TRBD1 covers 7 bases. This CDR3 comprises 15 residues. CDR1 and CDR2 from the germline V gene are LNHDA and SQIVND (reference sequence). Germline trimming cut 5 bases from V and 4 bases from J; bases unmatched to any gene: 9. In DNA form, the CDR3 reads TGTGCCAGTAGTCCTCGGGACAGACGCGCAGATACGCAGTATTTT. Amino acids: CASSPRDRRADTQYF.